The clone carrying this T cell receptor beta chain was found a few times. Its specificity is not known. The data derive from a study of T cell repertoires in cytomegalovirus infection. Findings of the study overall: Dominating the ex vivo response were TCR beta clonotypes that were CMV-specific and HLA-C-restricted.

TCRdb re-called the reads with MiXCR, one entry per CDR3 protein. The sample comprises 750,000 to 900,000 distinct CDR3 sequences, about 28% of which are singletons, and approximately 14% rests with the top ten. This TCR came from a human donor in good health (CMV status not recorded). Some clones in this sample may be carry-over from other donors' samples. The sequencing used cultured CD8+ T cells from PBMCs, collected from culture after CMV antigen stimulation.

The CDR3 coding sequence is TGCGCCAGCAGCCAAACATCGGTCTGGGCAGTAGATAATTCACCCCTCCACTTT. The encoded protein is CASSQTSVWAVDNSPLHF. The rearrangement uses TRBV4-1 and TRBJ1-6; D call uncertain. Deletions cut 2 bases from V and 5 bases from J, with 19 bases between. Germline V gives CDR1 MGHRA, CDR2 YSYEKL. The CDR3 has 18 amino acids.